Reported below is one T cell receptor (beta chain). In the original processing: Scientists estimated how many nucleated cells there were by amplifying reference gene primers. Method: immunoSEQ multiplex PCR; TCRdb's copy keeps in-frame clones and lacks some. For V, J and clone size, that table is used; D and trimming come from the DNA. The data hold roughly 200,000 clones, with 80% to 85% observed a single time. These data are taken from a study of blood T cell repertoires in COVID-19. Study at large: Spain, Italy and the United States supplied samples that represented acute and convalescent COVID-19. From T cells, B-cell-depleted T cells, or PBMCs came the material, which was cDNA or gDNA.

Between the trimmed V and J ends, which lost 4 bases and 5 bases, there was a span of 20 bases. CDR3 length: 16 residues. Looked up from germline, CDR1 is MGHRA and CDR2 is YSYEKL. The sequencing input was peripheral blood. The clonotype originates from a middle-aged man with active or convalescent COVID-19. This rearrangement joins TRBV4-1 to TRBJ1-1; D not resolved. CDR3 coding DNA: TGCGCCAGCAGCCTATCGTGGCAGGCGGGCAAGACTGAAGCTTTCTTT. Protein sequence: CASSLSWQAGKTEAFF.